These 11 T cell receptor beta chains originate from one sample sequenced in a study of shared clonotypes between healthy human individuals. Method: immunoSEQ multiplex PCR; TCRdb's copy keeps in-frame clones and lacks some. The sample holds about 470,000 clones, 79% seen once. The sample taken for sequencing was PBMCs. These receptor sequences come from a woman between 40 and 50 years old in good health. Some clones in this sample may be carry-over from other donors' samples.

The V and J genes are TRBV7-2 and TRBJ2-7; no firm D call. The CDR3 is 13 amino acids. The V end lost 5 bases, the J end lost 2 bases, and 10 bases lay between the germline ends. Germline loops: CDR1 SGHTA, CDR2 FQGNSA. The CDR3, as DNA: TGTGCCAGCAGCATCGACGGGCCCTACGAGCAGTACTTC. It is translated as CASSIDGPYEQYF.

As concerns this clone: Within the sample, other DNA sequences also encode this same CDR3. The chain couples TRBV18 to TRBJ2-5; no clear D. CDR1 and CDR2 from the germline V gene are KGHSH and LQKENI. The CDR3 loop spans 13 amino acids. The V end was cut by 0 bases, the J end by 4 bases, with 6 bases between. This CDR3 is CASSPPVGETQYF. For the CDR3, the DNA is TGTGCCAGCTCACCACCGGTGGGAGAGACCCAGTACTTC.

Of note for this clone: A far larger clone is only one base removed, so a read error is likely. The chain has TRBV12-2 and TRBJ1-2. TRBV12-2 is a pseudogene. The CDR3 consists of 18 residues. This chain's CDR3 is CASRLVLESGTANHGYTF. CDR3 DNA sequence: TGTGCAAGTCGCTTAGTGCTGGAAAGCGGGACCGCCAACCATGGCTACACCTTC.

V is TRBV21-1 and J is TRBJ1-2. TRBV21-1 is a pseudogene segment. The CDR3 extends over 13 amino acids. CDR3 sequence reads: CASSKVRARGYTF. The CDR3, as DNA: TGTGCCAGCAGCAAAGTGAGGGCTCGGGGCTACACCTTC.

This clone appeared a few times. This sequence joins TRBV19 and TRBJ1-1; D unclear. There are 12 residues in the CDR3. Deletions cut 5 bases from V and 11 bases from J, with 15 bases between. The germline CDR1 and CDR2 sequences are LNHDA and SQIVND (reference sequence). CDR3 region: CASSYSSGVAFF. The CDR3, as DNA: TGTGCCAGTAGTTACTCCTCAGGTGTTGCTTTCTTT.

The rearrangement links TRBV7-9 to TRBJ2-2; 14 nucleotides agree with TRBD2. This CDR3 has 17 residues. Germline values: CDR1 SEHNR, CDR2 FQNEAQ (reference sequence). V lost 5 bases to trimming and J lost 7 bases; unmatched junction nucleotides: 9. The CDR3 region has the DNA TGTGCCAGCAGCCCCGGGACTAGCGGGAGATCGGACGGGGAGCTGTTTTTT. This encodes CASSPGTSGRSDGELFF.

Remarks on this clone: Other DNA sequences in the same sample also yield this CDR3. The V call is TRBV2, the J call TRBJ2-6; D not resolved. Germline V lookup: CDR1 SNHLY, CDR2 FYNNEI. V was cut by 2 bases and J by 1 base, with 6 bases left in between. CDR3 length: 15 residues. The CDR3 protein is CASSEPGSGANVLTF. Here the CDR3 DNA reads TGTGCCAGCAGTGAACCCGGGTCTGGGGCCAACGTCCTGACTTTC.

This chain connects TRBV6-5 to TRBJ1-3; D is undetermined. Germline-derived CDR1 and CDR2 are MNHEY and SVGAGI. V was pared by 8 bases and J by 0 bases, with 5 bases between. The CDR3 covers 12 residues. In DNA form, the CDR3 reads TGTGCCAGCGGGAGCTCTGGAAACACCATATATTTT. Translating gives CASGSSGNTIYF.

This clone was counted a single time. The chain links TRBV7-9 to TRBJ1-1; perhaps TRBD1 as D (5 bases). The V gene lost 2 bases and the J gene lost 7 bases, with 14 bases spanning the gap. This CDR3 is 14 amino acids long. CDR1 is SEHNR and CDR2 is FQNEAQ in the germline V gene (reference sequence). Written as DNA, the CDR3 is TGTGCCAGCAGCTTATTGTCAGGGAGTGGTGAAGCTTTCTTT. Translated, it gives CASSLLSGSGEAFF.

The chain links TRBV6-1 to TRBJ2-7, with TRBD2 matching over 9 bases. Trimming cost V 7 bases and J 1 base; bases outside gene matches: 5. The germline V gene encodes CDR1 MNHNS and CDR2 SASEGT. The CDR3 covers 14 residues. In DNA, the CDR3 is TGTGCCAGCAACCCTAGCGGGATGTCCTACGAGCAGTACTTC. Protein sequence: CASNPSGMSYEQYF.

J is TRBJ1-1 and V is TRBV7-8; 8 bases map to TRBD1. CDR1 is SGHVS and CDR2 is FQNEAQ in the germline V gene. This CDR3 contains 16 residues. After removal of 1 base from V and 1 base from J, the junction contained 5 bases not matched to a gene. The CDR3 nucleotides are TGTGCCAGCAGCTTAGGATATGGACAGGGGAACACTGAAGCTTTCTTT. The encoded protein is CASSLGYGQGNTEAFF.